The 5 T cell receptor beta chains in this list originate from one sample, sequenced in a study of cytomegalovirus exposure and HLA in healthy donors. PCR employed 60 Vbeta and 13 Jbeta primers. Produced via immunoSEQ multiplex PCR; TCRdb's table is partial and in-frame only. Of approximately 120,000 clones in the sample, approximately 81% were seen once. Sequenced: PBMCs. These receptors all stem from a woman in her 30s in good health and CMV-seronegative.

The chain uses TRBV30 and TRBJ1-1, with 8 positions matching TRBD1. The germline gives CDR1 GTSNPN, CDR2 SVGIG (reference sequence). J was trimmed by 1 base and V by 1 base; bases with no gene match: 11. The CDR3 covers 17 residues. CDR3 nucleotide sequence: TGTGCCTGGAGTGCGAAGCCAGGGGGCGCGGAGAACACTGAAGCTTTCTTT. Translated: CAWSAKPGGAENTEAFF.

The rearrangement uses TRBV19 and TRBJ2-3, with 7 bases matching TRBD1. V was pared by 5 bases and J by 5 bases, with 4 bases of the junction left unmatched. The CDR3 runs to 13 residues. Germline lookup yields CDR1 LNHDA and CDR2 SQIVND (reference sequence). The CDR3 bases are TGTGCCAGTAGTGTGGGACAGATAGATACGCAGTATTTT. It is translated as CASSVGQIDTQYF. The full variable domain, its missing parts supplied by reference TRBV19 and TRBJ2-3, is DGGITQSPKYLFRKEGQNVTLSCEQNLNHDAMYWYRQDPGQGLRLIYYSQIVNDFQKGDIAEGYSVSREKKESFPLTVTSAQKNPTAFYLCASSVGQIDTQYFGPGTRLTVL.

V gene TRBV7-9 combines with J gene TRBJ2-3, with TRBD1 identical over 7 bases. Germline assignment: CDR1 SEHNR and CDR2 FQNEAQ (reference sequence). This CDR3 comprises 16 residues. The junction had 10 bases not matched to a gene; V was cut back by 5 bases and J by 2 bases. The CDR3 here is CASSVPRDSVTDTQYF. The CDR3, as DNA: TGTGCCAGCAGCGTTCCCCGGGACAGCGTCACAGATACGCAGTATTTT. The variable domain in full, completed from reference TRBV7-9 and TRBJ2-3, reads DTGVSQNPRHKITKRGQNVTFRCDPISEHNRLYWYRQTLGQGPEFLTYFQNEAQLEKSRLLSDRFSAERPKGSFSTLEIQRTEQGDSAMYLCASSVPRDSVTDTQYFGPGTRLTVL.

This chain connects TRBV2 to TRBJ1-2; the D gene is possibly TRBD1 (5 bases). V lost 9 bases and J lost 0, with 20 bases in between. CDR3 length: 16 residues. From germline, CDR1 is SNHLY and CDR2 FYNNEI. The CDR3 coding sequence is TGTGCCAGGGAGGGGACCGGCGAACCTTCTAACTATGGCTACACCTTC. Translation gives CAREGTGEPSNYGYTF.

The chain employs TRBV7-3 and TRBJ1-1, with D unresolved. The germline V gene encodes CDR1 SGHTA and CDR2 FQGTGA. CDR3 length: 13 residues. V was clipped by 2 bases and J by 1 base, with 5 bases between them. The CDR3 spells CASSLGANTEAFF. In nucleotides, the CDR3 is TGTGCCAGCAGCTTAGGAGCGAACACTGAAGCTTTCTTT. Looking up the rest from reference TRBV7-3 and TRBJ1-1 gives the full variable domain: GAGVSQTPSNKVTEKGKYVELRCDPISGHTALYWYRQSLGQGPEFLIYFQGTGAADDSGLPNDRFFAVRPEGSVSTLKIQRTERGDSAVYLCASSLGANTEAFFGQGTRLTVV.